What follows are 30 T cell receptor beta chains derived from one specimen sequenced in a study of shared clonotypes between healthy human individuals. TCRdb's table, derived via immunoSEQ multiplex PCR, lists solely in-frame clones and lacks some. The data contain about 1 million clones, around 76% of them singletons. Sample: memory CD4+ T cells sorted from blood. Subset in this sample: CD45RA-negative fraction. The receptors originated from a man aged 18 to 35 in good health.

V is TRBV9 and J is TRBJ1-1; D call uncertain. V dropped 3 bases and J dropped 0 bases, with 12 bases sitting between them. The CDR3 is made up of 15 amino acids. Germline V gene sequence: CDR1 SGDLS, CDR2 YYNGEE. CDR3 sequence reads: CASSGTSGLNTEAFF. For the CDR3, the DNA is TGTGCCAGCAGCGGGACTTCGGGATTGAACACTGAAGCTTTCTTT.

This chain joins TRBV7-2 and TRBJ2-3; 7 bases are shared with TRBD2. CDR1 is SGHTA, CDR2 FQGNSA, per germline. The V gene end was trimmed by 6 bases and the J gene end by 0 bases; junction bases not matched to a gene: 3. The CDR3 is made up of 14 amino acids. The CDR3 DNA is TGTGCCAGCAGGTGGGGGGGGAGCACAGATACGCAGTATTTT. Encoded protein: CASRWGGSTDTQYF.

The chain combines TRBV18 with TRBJ1-6; D not certain. Germline V lookup: CDR1 KGHSH, CDR2 LQKENI. The CDR3 covers 17 residues. V gave up 1 base and J gave up 7 bases, with 17 bases separating them. The CDR3 reads CASSPREVQPVNSPLHF. CDR3 nucleotide sequence: TGTGCCAGCTCACCACGGGAAGTCCAACCGGTAAATTCACCCCTCCACTTT.

This clone was seen a few times. This rearrangement joins TRBV27 to TRBJ1-2; D uncertain. This CDR3 spans 13 amino acids. V lost 6 bases and J 1 base, leaving 9 bases between the germline ends. CDR1 MNHEY and CDR2 SMNVEV come from the germline V gene (reference sequence). The CDR3 spells CASRDPGNYGYTF. CDR3 nucleotide sequence: TGTGCCAGCAGAGATCCTGGTAACTATGGCTACACCTTC.

Comments on this clone: A far larger clone is just one base off, so this is likely a read error. The genes are TRBV11-2 and TRBJ2-5; 9 nucleotides match TRBD2. Germline V gene lookup returns CDR1 SGHAT and CDR2 FQNNGV. CDR3 size: 17 residues. CDR3 nucleotide sequence: TGTACCAGCAGATACGCTGCCGGGACTAGCCCCCAAGAGACCCAGTACTTC. Translation gives CTSRYAAGTSPQETQYF.

The V call is TRBV28, the J call TRBJ1-1; 7 bases map to TRBD1. Trimming at V came to 3 bases and at J to 5 bases, leaving 15 bases not matched to a gene. CDR3 length: 17 amino acids. Germline-derived CDR1 and CDR2 are MDHEN and SYDVKM. DNA of the CDR3: TGTGCCAGCAGTTTCCCCGGGGCGGAGGGGGCAAGAACTGAAGCTTTCTTT. It specifies CASSFPGAEGARTEAFF.

This rearrangement joins TRBV5-4 to TRBJ2-7, with D perhaps matching TRBD2 (6 bases). Germline assignment: CDR1 SGHNT and CDR2 YYREEE (reference sequence). Trimming pared 4 bases from V and 9 bases from J, leaving 20 bases between. The CDR3 is 14 amino acids. This chain's CDR3 is CASSRASAPLWQYF. Written as DNA, the CDR3 is TGTGCCAGCAGCAGAGCTAGCGCGCCCCTTTGGCAGTACTTC.

This clone was recorded a few times. V and J are TRBV5-1 and TRBJ1-4, with TRBD1 as a possible D gene (5 bases). Trimming stripped 0 bases from V and 8 bases from J, with 11 bases between. The CDR3 totals 14 residues. Per the germline V gene, CDR1 is SGHRS and CDR2 is YFSETQ. The CDR3 bases are TGCGCCAGCAGCTTGGGGGGGTTTAACGAAAAACTGTTTTTT. Its translation: CASSLGGFNEKLFF.

This sequence joins TRBV19 and TRBJ2-2; 9 nucleotides match TRBD1. The CDR3 covers 17 residues. Germline V lookup: CDR1 LNHDA, CDR2 SQIVND (reference sequence). V gave up 7 bases and J gave up 5 bases; unmatched junction bases: 14. The CDR3 DNA follows: TGTGCCAGTAATCCATTTACAGGGGGCCGGTGGACCGGGGAGCTGTTTTTT. Amino acids: CASNPFTGGRWTGELFF.

This rearrangement joins TRBV28 to TRBJ2-1, with 9 positions matching TRBD1. The germline CDR1 and CDR2 sequences are MDHEN and SYDVKM. Trimming at V came to 5 bases and at J to 5 bases, leaving 13 bases not matched to a gene. This CDR3 contains 17 residues. The CDR3: CASSLPRQGVTNNEQFF. In nucleotides, the CDR3 is TGTGCCAGCAGTCTACCCAGACAGGGGGTGACGAACAATGAGCAGTTCTTC.

This clone is a singleton in its sample. The CDR3 sequence is CASSLLPASGKPGELFF. The CDR3 coding sequence is TGTGCCAGCAGCTTGCTCCCGGCTTCAGGGAAGCCCGGGGAGCTGTTTTTT. The gene calls are TRBV5-5 and TRBJ2-2; tentative D call: TRBD1 (5 bases). CDR1 and CDR2 from the germline V gene are SGHKS and YYEKEE (reference sequence). Trimming left V 1 base short and J 6 bases short, with 19 bases between. The CDR3 sequence is 17 residues long.

The chain is built from TRBV7-9 and TRBJ1-1; 7 positions match TRBD1. The CDR3 runs 14 residues. Germline V gives CDR1 SEHNR, CDR2 FQNEAQ (reference sequence). Trimming took 6 bases from V and 3 from J; bases not matched to a gene: 7. The CDR3 DNA reads as TGTGCCAGCAGTCGAGACAGGGCGGACACTGAAGCTTTCTTT. This gives the protein CASSRDRADTEAFF.

This clone was picked up a small number of times. The chain links TRBV7-9 to TRBJ1-1, with 12 nucleotides matching TRBD1. The germline gives CDR1 SEHNR, CDR2 FQNEAQ (reference sequence). The CDR3 sequence is 15 residues long. V gave up 2 bases and J gave up 8 bases; unmatched junction bases: 6. The DNA of the CDR3 is TGTGCCAGCAGCTTATTCGGGACAGGGGGCCTAGAAGCTTTCTTT. The encoded protein is CASSLFGTGGLEAFF.

The J gene is TRBJ1-2, the V gene TRBV6-1; TRBD1 aligns across 11 bases. Germline assignment: CDR1 MNHNS and CDR2 SASEGT. This CDR3 contains 13 residues. V trimming: 2 bases; J trimming: 12 bases; junction bases outside the gene matches: 5. For the CDR3, the DNA is TGTGCCAGCAGTGAAAGGACAGGGGGCGGGAACACCTTC. Its protein is CASSERTGGGNTF.

This chain joins TRBV19 and TRBJ2-3; D unresolved. Germline-derived CDR1 and CDR2 are LNHDA and SQIVND (reference sequence). V was trimmed by 0 bases and J by 7 bases, leaving 11 bases between them. The CDR3 sequence is 14 residues long. The CDR3 bases are TGTGCCAGTAGTATAGACGGGTCGCGAAATACGCAGTATTTT. This sequence encodes CASSIDGSRNTQYF.

This clone was detected a few times. The chain has TRBV29-1 and TRBJ2-1; D unresolved. From germline, CDR1 is SQVTM and CDR2 ANQGSEA. Between the trimmed V and J ends, which lost 5 bases and 0 bases, there was a span of 11 bases. CDR3 length: 14 residues. CDR3 coding DNA: TGCAGCGTTTATAATTATACCTCCTACAATGAGCAGTTCTTC. Encoded protein: CSVYNYTSYNEQFF.

The chain recombines TRBV5-1 with TRBJ1-1; 11 nucleotides match TRBD1. The CDR3 extends over 16 amino acids. CDR1 is SGHRS and CDR2 is YFSETQ in the germline V gene. V lost 0 bases, J lost 4 bases, and 5 bases stayed unmatched. The CDR3 DNA is TGCGCCAGCAGCTTGGCGCGGACAGGGGGCTCCACTGAAGCTTTCTTT. Protein product: CASSLARTGGSTEAFF.

The V and J genes are TRBV5-4 and TRBJ2-1; D remains unclear. Germline loops: CDR1 SGHNT, CDR2 YYREEE (reference sequence). This CDR3 spans 15 amino acids. V dropped 0 bases and J dropped 2 bases, with 9 bases sitting between them. CDR3: CASSLVDFAYNEQFF. CDR3 sequence (DNA): TGTGCCAGCAGCTTGGTAGACTTTGCCTACAATGAGCAGTTCTTC.

In its sample, this clone was seen a few times. J is TRBJ1-1 and V is TRBV30; D call uncertain. The CDR3 has 14 amino acids. V gave up 0 bases and J gave up 1 base, with 9 bases separating them. Germline-derived CDR1 and CDR2 are GTSNPN and SVGIG (reference sequence). In DNA form, the CDR3 reads TGTGCCTGGAGTGTACTGAGATCGAACACTGAAGCTTTCTTT. The encoded protein is CAWSVLRSNTEAFF. The whole variable domain, filled in from reference TRBV30 and TRBJ1-1, reads SQTIHQWPATLVQPVGSPLSLECTVEGTSNPNLYWYRQAAGRGLQLLFYSVGIGQISSEVPQNLSASRPQDRQFILSSKKLLLSDSGFYLCAWSVLRSNTEAFFGQGTRLTVV.

To note about this clone: This same CDR3 is encoded by further DNA sequences in the sample. V usage is TRBV2 and J usage is TRBJ2-5; maybe TRBD2 (5 bases). Trimming cost V 6 bases and J 5 bases, with 7 bases left between them. The CDR3 consists of 11 residues. From germline, CDR1 is SNHLY and CDR2 FYNNEI. In DNA, the CDR3 is TGTGCCAGCAGGAGGGTCGAGACCCAGTACTTC. The encoded protein is CASRRVETQYF.

This clone was recorded once. The V gene is TRBV14, the J gene TRBJ2-2; tentatively, D is TRBD2 (6 bases). Germline CDR1 and CDR2: SGHDN and FVKESK. The ends were cut back, 11 bases at V and 0 bases at J, with 16 bases in the middle. The CDR3 contains 15 residues. This CDR3 is CARFGDSTNTGELFF. Written as DNA, the CDR3 is TGTGCCCGATTTGGGGACTCGACGAACACCGGGGAGCTGTTTTTT. Full variable domain (outside the CDR3, taken from reference TRBV14 and TRBJ2-2): EAGVTQFPSHSVIEKGQTVTLRCDPISGHDNLYWYRRVMGKEIKFLLHFVKESKQDESGMPNNRFLAERTGGTYSTLKVQPAELEDSGVYFCARFGDSTNTGELFFGEGSRLTVL.

V usage is TRBV27 and J usage is TRBJ1-1, with a tentative D call TRBD1 (5 bases). Per the germline V gene, CDR1 is MNHEY and CDR2 is SMNVEV (reference sequence). This CDR3 has 14 amino acids. Between the trimmed V and J ends, which lost 6 bases and 0 bases, there was a span of 11 bases. CDR3 residues: CASRTGTLNTEAFF. The CDR3 DNA reads TGTGCCAGCAGGACCGGGACTTTGAACACTGAAGCTTTCTTT.

The V gene is TRBV7-9, the J gene TRBJ2-4, with D uncertain. The CDR3 sequence is 12 residues long. In germline, CDR1 is SEHNR, CDR2 FQNEAQ (reference sequence). V lost 2 bases, J lost 7 bases, and 6 bases lay in between. The CDR3 protein is CASSLLGNIQYF. CDR3 sequence (DNA): TGTGCCAGCAGCTTATTAGGGAACATTCAGTACTTC.

In its sample, this clone was seen a few times. CDR3 loop: CASSQRGFDSPLHF. CDR3 nucleotide sequence: TGTGCCAGCAGTCAACGGGGGTTTGATTCACCCCTCCACTTT. The chain combines TRBV2 with TRBJ1-6; D perhaps matches TRBD1 (5 bases). V lost 5 bases and J 8 bases, leaving 13 bases between the germline ends. The length of the CDR3 is 14 residues. Germline CDR1 SNHLY, CDR2 FYNNEI.

The chain recombines TRBV18 with TRBJ1-1; the D is unclear. Germline V gene lookup returns CDR1 KGHSH and CDR2 LQKENI. The V end was cut by 1 base, the J end by 11 bases, with 11 bases between. This CDR3 spans 12 amino acids. Written as DNA, the CDR3 is TGTGCCAGCTCACCACGGAAGGAGGATGCTTTCTTT. This translates into CASSPRKEDAFF.

The chain employs TRBV19 and TRBJ1-5, with D possibly matching TRBD1 (5 bases). Germline V lookup: CDR1 LNHDA, CDR2 SQIVND (reference sequence). CDR3 size: 14 residues. The V end was cut by 7 bases, the J end by 0 bases, with 10 bases between. The CDR3 DNA reads TGTGCCAGTACCGGGACCTCTAGCAATCAGCCCCAGCATTTT. This translates into CASTGTSSNQPQHF.

This clone was seen a single time. This chain joins TRBV5-5 and TRBJ2-5; D assignment may be TRBD1 or TRBD2 (5 bases each). This CDR3 comprises 12 residues. V was pared by 0 bases and J by 14 bases, with 14 bases between. Germline loops: CDR1 SGHKS, CDR2 YYEKEE (reference sequence). In DNA form, the CDR3 reads TGTGCCAGCAGCTTGGCCTCCCCGGGGCTTTACTTC. It codes for CASSLASPGLYF. The variable domain in full, with the rest retrieved from reference TRBV5-5 and TRBJ2-5, is DAGVTQSPTHLIKTRGQQVTLRCSPISGHKSVSWYQQVLGQGPQFIFQYYEKEERGRGNFPDRFSARQFPNYSSELNVNALLLGDSALYLCASSLASPGLYFGPGTRLLVL.

This clone showed up just a few times. V and J are TRBV28 and TRBJ2-1, with D perhaps assigned TRBD1 or TRBD2 (5 bases each). In germline, CDR1 is MDHEN, CDR2 SYDVKM. The CDR3 spans 14 residues. Trimming took off 3 bases at V and 5 bases at J, with 11 bases between the two ends. The CDR3 region has the DNA TGTGCCAGCAGTTTCCCTGGGACCCACAATGAGCAGTTCTTC. Encoded protein: CASSFPGTHNEQFF.

V is TRBV5-4 and J is TRBJ2-5; 11 bases are shared with TRBD2. The CDR3 contains 16 residues. Germline assignment: CDR1 SGHNT and CDR2 YYREEE (reference sequence). Trimming at V came to 4 bases and at J to 7 bases, leaving 12 bases not matched to a gene. The CDR3 DNA follows: TGTGCCAGCAGCGCTGGGACTAGCGGAACTGGGGGGACCCAGTACTTC. This translates into CASSAGTSGTGGTQYF.

The CDR3 DNA sequence: TGTGCCAGTAGCATTTCGACCGGGGGCTCCTCCTACGAGCAGTACTTC. Translating gives CASSISTGGSSYEQYF. This rearrangement joins TRBV19 to TRBJ2-7, with D possibly called TRBD1 or TRBD2 (6 bases each). The germline gives CDR1 LNHDA, CDR2 SQIVND (reference sequence). This CDR3 region has 16 residues. V was shortened by 6 bases and J by 0 bases, with 18 bases between the two germline ends.